This T cell receptor beta chain is from a study of cytomegalovirus exposure and HLA in healthy donors. The CDR3 totals 13 residues. Germline V gives CDR1 MNHNS, CDR2 SASEGT. Trimming took 5 bases from V and 9 from J, leaving 16 bases between them. Primers for the PCR totalled 60 Vbeta and 13 Jbeta. The repertoire was sequenced with immunoSEQ multiplex PCR; TCRdb's copy has only in-frame clones and lacks some. Seen in this sample are 95,000 to 150,000 clones; the ten most common clones hold under 3.5%. This sequence originates from a man under 40 in good health and CMV-seronegative. Material for sequencing was PBMCs. This chain joins TRBV6-1 and TRBJ1-2, with D uncertain. CDR3 in amino acids: CASSPRWEISYTF. CDR3 bases: TGTGCCAGCAGTCCCAGGTGGGAGATAAGCTACACCTTC.